These T cell receptor beta chains were read from a single sample in a study of T cell responses to AZD1222 COVID-19 vaccine. Sequencing used immunoSEQ multiplex PCR; TCRdb keeps in-frame clones, though not all of them. The top ten clones hold roughly 1.8% of a sample with more than 120,000 clones, approximately 90% of them seen once. This material consisted of peripheral blood, taken 28 days after the second AZD1222 dose. Receptor source: an adult who received the AZD1222 COVID-19 vaccine. Both conserved end residues are part of each CDR3. The D gene is left open where the match is weak. For some rows the clone size is stated as once, few or many, or as a class when expanded; others skip it.

v_call: TRBV6-5
d_call: NA
j_call: TRBJ2-5
clone_size: few
cdr3_aa: CASHKRGAETQYF
cdr3_nt: TGTGCCAGCCACAAAAGGGGCGCGGAGACCCAGTACTTC

v_call: TRBV3-1/TRBV3-2
d_call: NA
j_call: TRBJ2-5
clone_size: NA
cdr3_aa: CASSQVRTQYF
cdr3_nt: TGTGCCAGCAGCCAAGTACGGACCCAGTACTTC

v_call: TRBV10-3
d_call: NA
j_call: TRBJ1-1
clone_size: NA
cdr3_aa: CAIRGVGTEAFF
cdr3_nt: TGTGCCATCAGGGGGGTGGGCACTGAAGCTTTCTTT

v_call: TRBV7-9
d_call: NA
j_call: TRBJ2-2
clone_size: NA
cdr3_aa: CASSGKLKSYGPRLFF
cdr3_nt: TGTGCCAGCAGCGGAAAGTTGAAGTCTTACGGCCCTAGGCTGTTTTTT

v_call: TRBV18
d_call: NA
j_call: TRBJ1-1
clone_size: NA
cdr3_aa: CASSPPGWGGTEAFF
cdr3_nt: TGTGCCAGCTCACCACCCGGATGGGGGGGCACTGAAGCTTTCTTT

v_call: TRBV28
d_call: TRBD2
j_call: TRBJ2-7
clone_size: few
cdr3_aa: CASISPSGDNSYEQYF
cdr3_nt: TGTGCCAGCATATCTCCTAGCGGGGATAACTCCTACGAGCAGTACTTC

v_call: TRBV28
d_call: NA
j_call: TRBJ1-1
clone_size: NA
cdr3_aa: CASSMGRSMNTEAFF
cdr3_nt: TGTGCCAGCAGTATGGGACGGAGCATGAACACTGAAGCTTTCTTT

v_call: TRBV18
d_call: NA
j_call: TRBJ2-3
clone_size: few
cdr3_aa: CASSPQFGGQGSDTQYF
cdr3_nt: TGTGCCAGCTCACCACAATTTGGGGGGCAAGGTTCGGATACGCAGTATTTT

v_call: TRBV3-1/TRBV3-2
d_call: NA
j_call: TRBJ2-7
clone_size: NA
cdr3_aa: CASSLYRDFSYEQYF
cdr3_nt: TGTGCCAGCAGCCTATACAGGGACTTCTCCTACGAGCAGTACTTC

v_call: TRBV5-4
d_call: NA
j_call: TRBJ2-2
clone_size: NA
cdr3_aa: CASSRTRGRGPGELFF
cdr3_nt: TGTGCCAGCAGCCGTACTCGGGGTAGAGGGCCCGGGGAGCTGTTTTTT

v_call: TRBV6-5
d_call: NA
j_call: TRBJ2-1
clone_size: NA
cdr3_aa: CASRQGGGSYNEQFF
cdr3_nt: TGTGCCAGCAGACAAGGGGGGGGCTCCTACAATGAGCAGTTCTTC

v_call: TRBV2
d_call: NA
j_call: TRBJ1-1
clone_size: NA
cdr3_aa: CASSARQAEAFF
cdr3_nt: TGTGCCAGCAGTGCTCGTCAGGCTGAAGCTTTCTTT

v_call: TRBV7-6
d_call: NA
j_call: TRBJ1-1
clone_size: few
cdr3_aa: CASSSPRGRNTEAFF
cdr3_nt: TGTGCCAGCAGCTCGCCCAGGGGAAGGAACACTGAAGCTTTCTTT

v_call: TRBV5-4
d_call: TRBD2
j_call: TRBJ2-7
clone_size: NA
cdr3_aa: CASSSGLAVYEQYF
cdr3_nt: TGTGCCAGCAGCTCCGGACTAGCGGTGTACGAGCAGTACTTC

v_call: TRBV18
d_call: TRBD2
j_call: TRBJ2-5
clone_size: NA
cdr3_aa: CASSPQGLTQETQYF
cdr3_nt: TGTGCCAGCTCACCACAGGGACTAACTCAAGAGACCCAGTACTTC